This TCR beta chain was identified in a study of graft-versus-host responses after intestinal transplantation. About the research overall: Anti-thymocyte globulin induction, then tacrolimus and steroids for approximately 3 years, went to all recipients.

Study findings and constraints: Recipient marrow harbored GvH clones, some of which surfaced first in ileum or blood. Graft-donor T cell macrochimerism coincided with high graft-versus-host to host-versus-graft clonal ratios in allografts.

The CDR3 covers 14 residues. Per the germline V gene, CDR1 is SGDLS and CDR2 is YYNGEE. V dropped 4 bases and J dropped 6 bases, with 17 bases sitting between them. The table came from immunoSEQ multiplex PCR; TCRdb's copy has only in-frame clones and leaves some out. The sample holds tens of thousands of clones, around nine tenths seen once. A note on this clone: Its antigen remains unknown.

The chain joins TRBV9 to TRBJ2-7, with a possible D match to TRBD1 (6 bases). The clonotype was recovered from a human patient who received an intestinal transplant, so some T cells may come from the graft donor. The material was PBMCs, obtained around 120 days after intestinal transplantation. CDR3 in DNA: TGTGCCAGCAGCCCTATGGCAGGGGTGGGCGAGCAGTACTTC. Its translation is CASSPMAGVGEQYF.